One and the same sample provided the 16 T cell receptor beta chains below, sequenced in a study of memory CD4+ T cells and cytomegalovirus serostatus. Only in-frame clones appear in the TCRdb table, and some are missing; sequencing was by immunoSEQ multiplex PCR. Here the sample spans approximately 46,000 clones, roughly 73% being singletons. The sort gate was single viable CD3+CD4+CD8-CD45RO+ cells for memory CD4+ T cells. Sequencing was performed on memory CD4+ T cells from blood. These receptor sequences come from an adult in good health and CMV-seronegative.

The chain combines TRBV4-3 with TRBJ2-3; either TRBD1 or TRBD2 may fit D (5 bases each). Germline V gene lookup returns CDR1 LGHNA and CDR2 YSLEER. Trimming cost V 4 bases and J 2 bases, with 7 bases left between them. CDR3 length: 13 amino acids. The chain's CDR3 is CASSPGATDTQYF. Here the CDR3 DNA reads TGCGCCAGCAGCCCCGGGGCCACAGATACGCAGTATTTT.

The chain combines TRBV19 with TRBJ2-2, with 10 bases lining up with TRBD1. CDR1 is LNHDA, CDR2 SQIVND, per germline (reference sequence). Unmatched junction bases numbered 6, after V lost 4 bases and J lost 4 bases. CDR3 length equals 16 residues. CDR3 sequence reads: CASSTTGTGATGELFF. The CDR3 bases are TGTGCCAGTAGTACAACCGGGACAGGGGCCACCGGGGAGCTGTTTTTT.

This chain joins TRBV19 and TRBJ1-2; 8 positions match TRBD1. Looked up from germline, CDR1 is LNHDA and CDR2 is SQIVND (reference sequence). The junction had 13 bases not matched to a gene; V was cut back by 5 bases and J by 2 bases. This CDR3 comprises 17 residues. The CDR3 sequence is CASSVGGGTGANYGYTF. The CDR3 DNA reads TGTGCCAGTAGTGTCGGTGGGGGGACAGGAGCAAACTATGGCTACACCTTC.

The table lists this clone with a few counts. The gene calls are TRBV19 and TRBJ1-2; 9 nucleotides agree with TRBD1. The CDR3 covers 13 residues. Germline V gives CDR1 LNHDA, CDR2 SQIVND (reference sequence). V trimming: 5 bases; J trimming: 6 bases; junction bases outside the gene matches: 4. CDR3: CASSPDRGDGYTF. DNA of the CDR3: TGTGCCAGTAGTCCGGACAGGGGAGATGGCTACACCTTC. Full variable domain (missing parts from reference TRBV19 and TRBJ1-2): DGGITQSPKYLFRKEGQNVTLSCEQNLNHDAMYWYRQDPGQGLRLIYYSQIVNDFQKGDIAEGYSVSREKKESFPLTVTSAQKNPTAFYLCASSPDRGDGYTFGSGTRLTVV.

This clone was counted between two and nine times. J is TRBJ1-1 and V is TRBV12-5, with TRBD1 identical over 8 bases. V gave up 4 bases and J gave up 1 base; unmatched junction bases: 8. CDR1 is LGHNT and CDR2 is FRNRAP in the germline V gene. CDR3 size: 16 residues. The CDR3 here is CASGSTGGHPNTEAFF. The CDR3 DNA sequence: TGTGCTAGTGGTTCTACAGGGGGACATCCGAACACTGAAGCTTTCTTT.

The chain recombines TRBV5-1 with TRBJ1-1; D unclear. The CDR3 spans 17 residues. Trimming pared 5 bases from V and 3 bases from J, leaving 23 bases between. The germline gives CDR1 SGHRS, CDR2 YFSETQ. CDR3 sequence reads: CASSQFDLSQWDTEAFF. The CDR3 DNA reads TGCGCCAGCAGTCAGTTCGATCTCTCGCAGTGGGACACTGAAGCTTTCTTT.

Only a few counts were recorded for this clone. The J gene is TRBJ2-2, the V gene TRBV21-1; whether TRBD2, the table's D call, matches the DNA was not checked. TRBV21-1 is given as a pseudogene. This CDR3 is built from 17 residues. The CDR3 protein is CASSKDAGGLNTGELFF. As DNA, the CDR3 is TGTGCCAGCAGCAAAGACGCCGGGGGGCTAAACACCGGGGAGCTGTTTTTT.

The genes are TRBV5-4 and TRBJ2-7, with TRBD1 as a possible D gene (5 bases). In germline, CDR1 is SGHNT, CDR2 YYREEE (reference sequence). The CDR3 consists of 13 residues. V lost 3 bases to trimming and J lost 4 bases, with 11 bases between them. CDR3 region: CASSYGQGYEQYF. The CDR3 DNA follows: TGTGCCAGCAGCTACGGCCAGGGATACGAGCAGTACTTC.

The chain employs TRBV6-1 and TRBJ2-3; D remains unclear. Per the germline V gene, CDR1 is MNHNS and CDR2 is SASEGT. The CDR3 runs to 15 residues. Between the trimmed V and J ends, which lost 5 bases and 2 bases, there was a span of 14 bases. The CDR3 reads CASSKNDSPTDTQYF. As DNA, the CDR3 is TGTGCCAGCAGTAAAAACGATTCCCCCACAGATACGCAGTATTTT.

This chain joins TRBV4-3 and TRBJ1-2; no firm D call. Germline CDR1 LGHNA, CDR2 YSLEER. Trimming stripped 0 bases from V and 2 bases from J, with 10 bases between. The CDR3 length is 15 residues. The CDR3 region is CASSQDPYGNYGYTF. CDR3 nucleotides: TGCGCCAGCAGCCAAGATCCGTACGGGAACTATGGCTACACCTTC.

This clone has just a few counts. The chain links TRBV2 to TRBJ2-3; unclear D gene. Per germline, CDR1 SNHLY and CDR2 FYNNEI. Deletions cut 3 bases from V and 3 bases from J, with 10 bases between. The length of the CDR3 is 14 residues. As DNA, the CDR3 is TGTGCCAGCAGTGACGCCATCCGGACAGATACGCAGTATTTT. Residues: CASSDAIRTDTQYF.

This clone was detected once. J is TRBJ1-2 and V is TRBV2, with TRBD1 identical over 8 bases. The CDR3 loop spans 15 amino acids. With V trimmed by 5 bases and J by 7 bases, 12 bases remained unmatched. Germline CDR1 and CDR2: SNHLY and FYNNEI. This CDR3 reads CASSSRIDRGFGYTF. Written as DNA, the CDR3 is TGTGCCAGCAGTTCCAGAATCGACAGGGGATTTGGCTACACCTTC.

This clone was detected only a few times. V gene TRBV5-1 combines with J gene TRBJ1-3, with 8 bases fitting TRBD1. This CDR3 has 21 amino acids. V lost 1 base, J lost 0 bases, and 18 bases stayed unmatched. Germline-derived CDR1 and CDR2 are SGHRS and YFSETQ. The CDR3 is CASSLNLQGVLNSLSGNTIYF. In DNA, the CDR3 is TGCGCCAGCAGCTTGAACTTACAGGGGGTACTGAACTCCCTCTCTGGAAACACCATATATTTT.

This clone was observed a single time. The chain carries TRBV5-1 and TRBJ2-2; D is perhaps TRBD1 (5 bases). From germline, CDR1 is SGHRS and CDR2 YFSETQ. The length of the CDR3 is 16 residues. Trimming took 1 base from V and 1 from J, leaving 11 bases between them. This CDR3 is CASSLYSTGNTGELFF. CDR3 in DNA: TGCGCCAGCAGCTTGTACTCTACAGGGAACACCGGGGAGCTGTTTTTT.

This chain connects TRBV7-2 to TRBJ1-1, with D unresolved. CDR3 length: 11 amino acids. Germline CDR1 SGHTA, CDR2 FQGNSA. Trimming left V 3 bases short and J 6 bases short, with 5 bases between. The CDR3, as DNA: TGTGCCAGCAGCTTGGACGCTGAAGCTTTCTTT. Encoded protein: CASSLDAEAFF. Drawing the rest from reference TRBV7-2 and TRBJ1-1, the complete variable domain is GAGVSQSPSNKVTEKGKDVELRCDPISGHTALYWYRQSLGQGLEFLIYFQGNSAPDKSGLPSDRFSAERTGGSVSTLTIQRTQQEDSAVYLCASSLDAEAFFGQGTRLTVV.

This clone occurred a few times. The chain combines TRBV11-2 with TRBJ1-2, with D uncertain. V was clipped by 0 bases and J by 5 bases, with 4 bases between them. Germline CDR1 is SGHAT and CDR2 is FQNNGV. This CDR3 spans 12 amino acids. The CDR3: CASSLDRYGYTF. As DNA, the CDR3 is TGTGCCAGCAGCTTAGACAGATATGGCTACACCTTC.